The entry below gives a single T cell receptor beta chain sequence along with its context. TCRdb's table, derived via immunoSEQ multiplex PCR, lists solely in-frame clones and lacks some. The sample comprises about 50,000 clones, 83% of which are singletons, and over 15% rests with the top ten. This record comes from a study of blood T cell repertoires in COVID-19. The overall study: PBMCs, B-cell-depleted T cells, or T cells provided the cDNA or gDNA that made up the material.

Trimming left V 0 bases short and J 5 bases short, with 13 bases between. CDR3 length equals 16 residues. Germline V lookup: CDR1 MNHNY, CDR2 SVGAGI (reference sequence). This clonotype was sampled from a man aged 35 to 55 with acute or convalescent COVID-19. J is TRBJ1-4 and V is TRBV6-6, with D possibly matching TRBD1 (6 bases). Material for sequencing was peripheral blood. The CDR3 bases are TGTGCCAGCAGTTACTCGCGGCAGGGGTGGAATGAAAAACTGTTTTTT. Translating gives CASSYSRQGWNEKLFF.